This T cell receptor (beta chain) derives from a study of CD8 T cells in Susac syndrome. The CDR3 has 18 amino acids. Germline lookup yields CDR1 SGHKS and CDR2 YYEKEE (reference sequence). Trimming removed 4 bases from V and 2 bases from J, with 25 bases in between. cDNA came from about 0.46 to 1 ug RNA primed by random hexamers. TCRdb ran MiXCR on the immunoSEQ multiplex PCR reads and lists one entry per CDR3 protein. Among approximately 65,000 distinct CDR3 sequences, roughly 92% were seen once, and the ten largest hold 0.15% to 0.2%. Sequences were obtained from CD8+ T cells from PBMCs. This chain links TRBV5-5 with TRBJ2-7; D not resolved. This receptor was identified in a human donor in good health. CDR3 loop: CASSSSLRWSDRTYEQYF. CDR3 coding DNA: TGTGCCAGCAGCAGCTCCTTAAGATGGAGCGATAGAACCTACGAGCAGTACTTC.